The sequence of this T cell receptor beta chain was determined in a study of T cells in Graves' hyperthyroidism and ophthalmopathy. The overall study: Peripheral blood specimens were obtained at initial diagnosis, prior to any treatment.

The PBMCs studied were ones that came from 10 ml fresh peripheral blood. J lost 0 bases, V lost 2 bases, and 4 bases had no gene match. Germline V gene data show CDR1 as MNHNS and CDR2 as SASEGT. This CDR3 spans 17 amino acids. This clonotype came up many times. It was RNA transcripts that yielded the amplified TCR beta CDR3 regions. The primer set for the first-round RT-PCR of the TCR CDR3 was HTBI. TCRdb independently ran MiXCR on the multiplex PCR reads; one entry per CDR3 protein. The repertoire holds some 500,000 distinct CDR3 sequences, with around 24% as singletons. The sequenced material came from blood. The chain couples TRBV6-1 to TRBJ2-5, with 12 bases aligning to TRBD2. The TCR sequence derives from a woman aged 25 to 39 with Graves' ophthalmopathy. CDR3 region: CASSEHTSGGYQETQYF. The CDR3 coding sequence is TGTGCCAGCAGTGAACATACTAGCGGGGGGTACCAAGAGACCCAGTACTTC.